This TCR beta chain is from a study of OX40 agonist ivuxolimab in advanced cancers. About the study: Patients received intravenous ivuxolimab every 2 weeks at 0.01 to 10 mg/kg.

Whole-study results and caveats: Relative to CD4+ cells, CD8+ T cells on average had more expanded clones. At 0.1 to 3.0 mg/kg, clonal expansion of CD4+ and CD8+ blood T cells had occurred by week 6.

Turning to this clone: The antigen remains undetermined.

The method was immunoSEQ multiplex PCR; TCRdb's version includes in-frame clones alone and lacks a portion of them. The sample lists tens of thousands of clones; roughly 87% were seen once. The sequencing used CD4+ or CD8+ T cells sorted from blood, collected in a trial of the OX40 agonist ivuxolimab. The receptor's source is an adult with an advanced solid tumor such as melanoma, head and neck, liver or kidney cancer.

CDR3 nucleotide sequence: TGTGCCAGCAGTAGTAAGGGACAGGGAAATGACCCTTTGGGCCCACAGCAGTACTTC. Translated, it gives CASSSKGQGNDPLGPQQYF. This chain connects TRBV28 to TRBJ2-7, with 9 bases aligning to TRBD1. V lost 5 bases to trimming and J lost 8 bases; unmatched junction nucleotides: 25. Per the germline V gene, CDR1 is MDHEN and CDR2 is SYDVKM. The CDR3 covers 19 residues.